One sample yielded the 30 T cell receptor beta chains listed below, sequenced in a study of blood T cells in healthy people across ages. Using a J-beta primer mix together with a sample-barcoded 5' primer, a second PCR was run for about 7 to 12 cycles. TCRdb recomputed calls from the 5' RACE reads with MiXCR, one row per CDR3 protein. The data contain roughly 2 million distinct CDR3 sequences, approximately 50% of them seen just once; the ten biggest clones take up over 2%. The specimen sequenced was blood. The source of these receptors is a woman in her 40s in good health.

The chain combines TRBV2 with TRBJ1-1, with 12 bases aligning to TRBD1. This CDR3 is built from 14 residues. Germline values: CDR1 SNHLY, CDR2 FYNNEI. J lost 4 bases, V lost 4 bases, and 1 base had no gene match. The CDR3: CASSGGQGATEAFF. The CDR3 bases are TGTGCCAGCAGTGGGGGACAGGGGGCCACTGAAGCTTTCTTT. The variable domain in full, with the rest retrieved from reference TRBV2 and TRBJ1-1, is EPEVTQTPSHQVTQMGQEVILRCVPISNHLYFYWYRQILGQKVEFLVSFYNNEISEKSEIFDDQFSVERPDGSNFTLKIRSTKLEDSAMYFCASSGGQGATEAFFGQGTRLTVV.

This sequence joins TRBV7-9 and TRBJ1-2; D unresolved. V lost 10 bases and J 0 bases, leaving 6 bases between the germline ends. Per germline, CDR1 SEHNR and CDR2 FQNEAQ (reference sequence). The CDR3 is 11 amino acids. The CDR3 bases are TGTGCCAACGGCACTAACTATGGCTACACCTTC. It codes for CANGTNYGYTF.

This clonotype was detected only a few times. The J gene is TRBJ1-2, the V gene TRBV28; 10 nucleotides line up with TRBD1. Trimming cost V 4 bases and J 8 bases; bases outside gene matches: 13. This CDR3 contains 16 residues. The V gene's germline CDR1 is MDHEN and CDR2 SYDVKM. The CDR3 sequence is CASSSSERTGGHGYTF. CDR3 coding DNA: TGTGCCAGCAGTTCCTCCGAACGGACAGGGGGTCACGGCTACACCTTC.

V and J are TRBV29-1 and TRBJ1-2; no definite D call. The CDR3 sequence is 12 residues long. Trimming stripped 4 bases from V and 0 bases from J, with 6 bases between. Germline V lookup: CDR1 SQVTM, CDR2 ANQGSEA. Written as DNA, the CDR3 is TGCAGCGTTGGACACACTAACTATGGCTACACCTTC. Amino acid sequence: CSVGHTNYGYTF.

As concerns this clonotype: One end of the junction fails to match germline, which may point to a read error. The chain carries TRBV20-1 and TRBJ2-5, with TRBD1 matching 7 bases. CDR1 is DFQATT and CDR2 is SNEGSKA in the germline V gene (reference sequence). The CDR3 runs 14 residues. The CDR3 nucleotides read TGCAGTGCCAGAGATCGGCAGGGGGAGGAGACCCAGTACTTC. Encoded protein: CSARDRQGEETQYF.

This clonotype was seen only a few times. The rearrangement links TRBV6-6 to TRBJ2-5, with a weak D call TRBD2 (6 bases). This CDR3 region has 12 residues. V lost 8 bases and J lost 4, with 11 bases in between. Germline CDR1 MNHNY, CDR2 SVGAGI (reference sequence). CDR3 in amino acids: CASWRGGETQYF. The CDR3 nucleotides read TGTGCCAGCTGGAGGGGTGGAGAGACCCAGTACTTC.

This clonotype was seen a handful of times. The V call is TRBV10-3, the J call TRBJ2-7, with D possibly matching TRBD1 (6 bases). This CDR3 comprises 12 residues. From germline, CDR1 is ENHRY and CDR2 SYGVKD. The V gene lost 2 bases and the J gene lost 5 bases, with 7 bases spanning the gap. CDR3 protein: CAISEAGDEQYF. The CDR3 coding sequence is TGTGCCATCAGTGAGGCAGGGGACGAGCAGTACTTC.

This clonotype was detected only a few times. The chain employs TRBV18 and TRBJ2-7; 8 positions agree with TRBD1. Losses at the gene ends were 4 bases for V and 8 bases for J; bases not matched to a gene: 7. The CDR3 extends over 13 amino acids. Germline CDR1 reads KGHSH; CDR2 reads LQKENI. Written as DNA, the CDR3 is TGTGCCAGCTCACTAAGACAGGGGAACCAGCAGTACTTC. Translating gives CASSLRQGNQQYF.

The genes are TRBV10-3 and TRBJ2-5; D uncertain. V lost 3 bases, J lost 1 base, and 15 bases lay in between. Germline V gene data show CDR1 as ENHRY and CDR2 as SYGVKD. This CDR3 contains 16 residues. CDR3 bases: TGTGCCATCAGTGAAACCGGACGGACGGTCCAAGAGACCCAGTACTTC. It translates to CAISETGRTVQETQYF.

The genes are TRBV6-5 and TRBJ1-2, with 10 bases matching TRBD1. V shed 6 bases, J shed 4 bases, and the junction held 11 bases outside the gene matches. Germline V gene sequence: CDR1 MNHEY, CDR2 SVGAGI. This CDR3 has 16 amino acids. CDR3 protein: CASSFTGDRGLYGYTF. CDR3 nucleotide sequence: TGTGCCAGCAGCTTCACGGGGGACAGGGGCCTCTATGGCTACACCTTC.

This rearrangement joins TRBV28 to TRBJ2-1; D possibly corresponds to TRBD2 (7 bases). The CDR3 covers 15 residues. Trimming stripped 4 bases from V and 3 bases from J, with 13 bases between. The germline CDR1 and CDR2 sequences are MDHEN and SYDVKM. The CDR3 reads CASSSRGPLYNEQFF. The CDR3 nucleotides are TGTGCCAGCAGTTCGCGGGGGCCACTCTACAATGAGCAGTTCTTC.

This chain connects TRBV6-2 or TRBV6-3 to TRBJ2-2, with TRBD1 identical over 9 bases. With V trimmed by 6 bases and J by 8 bases, 16 bases remained unmatched. The CDR3 is 17 amino acids. CDR1 is MNHEY, CDR2 SVGEGT, per germline. CDR3 protein: CASRGPPGQGYGGELFF. The CDR3 DNA follows: TGTGCCAGCAGGGGCCCACCGGGACAGGGATATGGTGGGGAGCTGTTTTTT.

On this clonotype itself: It is likely a read error, because the conserved phenylalanine at the end of the CDR3 is missing. V and J are TRBV12-3 or TRBV12-4 and TRBJ2-7; possibly TRBD2 for D (5 bases). The CDR3 covers 11 residues. CDR3 nucleotide sequence: TGTGCCAGCAGTCTAGCTACGGCCCAGTACCTC. Amino acids: CASSLATAQYL.

The rearrangement uses TRBV5-1 and TRBJ1-5, with D perhaps TRBD1 (6 bases). The CDR3 has 15 residues. Germline V gives CDR1 SGHRS, CDR2 YFSETQ. With 4 bases removed from V and 3 bases from J, the gap between germline ends came to 14 bases. CDR3 sequence: CASSKTTGHNQPQHF. CDR3 bases: TGCGCCAGCAGCAAAACGACAGGCCACAATCAGCCCCAGCATTTT.

The genes are TRBV20-1 and TRBJ2-5, with 13 bases that match TRBD2. Germline V gene lookup returns CDR1 DFQATT and CDR2 SNEGSKA (reference sequence). The J segment lost 5 bases and the V segment lost 6 bases, leaving 3 bases of the junction unmatched. CDR3 length: 13 amino acids. The CDR3 DNA is TGCAGTGCGCTGACTAGCGGGGGGGAGACCCAGTACTTC. It encodes CSALTSGGETQYF.

This chain links TRBV4-3 with TRBJ2-1; D assignment may be TRBD1 or TRBD2 (6 bases each). The V gene lost 1 base and the J gene lost 7 bases, with 17 bases spanning the gap. The CDR3 is made up of 16 amino acids. Germline V CDR1 and CDR2: LGHNA, YSLEER. The CDR3 reads CASSQAHAGQKNEQFF. The DNA for the CDR3 is TGCGCCAGCAGCCAAGCACACGCGGGACAAAAGAATGAGCAGTTCTTC.

The chain recombines TRBV5-1 with TRBJ1-1, with D unresolved. V gave up 2 bases and J gave up 5 bases, with 13 bases separating them. The length of the CDR3 is 14 residues. Looked up from germline, CDR1 is SGHRS and CDR2 is YFSETQ. In nucleotides, the CDR3 is TGCGCCAGCAGCTTAGCCGTCGATGTTACTGAAGCTTTCTTT. It is translated as CASSLAVDVTEAFF.

V is TRBV4-3 and J is TRBJ2-3, with TRBD2 identical over 12 bases. CDR3 length equals 17 residues. The germline V gene encodes CDR1 LGHNA and CDR2 YSLEER. V was clipped by 0 bases and J by 4 bases; unmatched bases: 5. The DNA for the CDR3 is TGCGCCAGCAGCCAAGATCGGGCTAGCGGGGGGGCAGATACGCAGTATTTT. Translated, it gives CASSQDRASGGADTQYF.

V and J are TRBV14 and TRBJ2-1; D call uncertain. Trimming cost V 0 bases and J 9 bases, with 12 bases left between them. Germline loops: CDR1 SGHDN, CDR2 FVKESK. The CDR3 sequence is 14 residues long. The CDR3 coding sequence is TGTGCCAGCAGCCAAGAATGGGGAAGGGCTGAGCAGTTCTTC. Residues: CASSQEWGRAEQFF.

The genes are TRBV12-3 or TRBV12-4 and TRBJ2-3; TRBD2 aligns across 12 bases. The CDR3 spans 16 residues. The junction had 5 bases not matched to a gene; V was cut back by 2 bases and J by 5 bases. The CDR3 is CASSLSLAGGRDTQYF. The CDR3 bases are TGTGCCAGCAGTTTATCTCTAGCGGGGGGGAGAGATACGCAGTATTTT.

V and J are TRBV6-4 and TRBJ2-7; possibly TRBD2 for D (6 bases). CDR1 MRHNA and CDR2 SNTAGT come from the germline V gene. V gave up 2 bases and J gave up 5 bases, with 10 bases separating them. This CDR3 is built from 13 residues. The CDR3 loop is CASSDGGINEQYF. The DNA of the CDR3 is TGTGCCAGCAGTGACGGCGGGATTAACGAGCAGTACTTC.

The chain combines TRBV6-2 or TRBV6-3 with TRBJ2-1; 9 bases align to TRBD2. The CDR3 spans 16 residues. The ends lost 6 bases at V and 5 bases at J; junction bases unmatched: 11. The germline gives CDR1 MNHEY, CDR2 SVGEGT. CDR3 nucleotide sequence: TGTGCCAGCAGGCCTCCGGGACTAGCTCCGCACAATGAGCAGTTCTTC. Translation gives CASRPPGLAPHNEQFF.

This chain uses TRBV29-1 with TRBJ2-5; possibly TRBD1 for D (6 bases). The J call may be incorrect, as the DNA end agrees better with TRBJ2-7. Germline CDR1 and CDR2: SQVTM and ANQGSEA. This CDR3 is built from 12 residues. The CDR3 sequence is CSVEGRGHEQYF. The CDR3 nucleotides are TGCAGCGTTGAGGGCAGGGGCCACGAGCAGTACTTC.

The chain recombines TRBV7-2 with TRBJ2-3, with 7 bases aligning to TRBD2. V shed 8 bases and J 2 bases; nucleotides not matched to a gene: 10. The CDR3 totals 15 residues. Germline V gene data show CDR1 as SGHTA and CDR2 as FQGNSA. In nucleotides, the CDR3 is TGTGCCAGCGGTCTCCGGGACTACGACACAGATACGCAGTATTTT. It encodes CASGLRDYDTDTQYF. Full variable domain (remainder filled in from reference TRBV7-2 and TRBJ2-3): GAGVSQSPSNKVTEKGKDVELRCDPISGHTALYWYRQSLGQGLEFLIYFQGNSAPDKSGLPSDRFSAERTGGSVSTLTIQRTQQEDSAVYLCASGLRDYDTDTQYFGPGTRLTVL.

This clonotype was detected once. CDR3 sequence reads: CASSPGLAKYEQYF. The CDR3 DNA is TGTGCCAGCAGCCCGGGACTAGCGAAATACGAGCAGTACTTC. This chain uses TRBV5-4 with TRBJ2-7; 10 bases fit TRBD2. The length of the CDR3 is 14 residues. The germline CDR1 and CDR2 sequences are SGHNT and YYREEE (reference sequence). V was pared by 4 bases and J by 4 bases, with 5 bases of the junction left unmatched.

This chain uses TRBV12-3 or TRBV12-4 with TRBJ2-3; 9 nucleotides agree with TRBD2. The CDR3 runs 16 residues. The junction had 6 bases not matched to a gene; V was cut back by 1 base and J by 4 bases. The DNA for the CDR3 is TGTGCCAGCAGTTTAGAACTAGCGGGCCGGGCAGATACGCAGTATTTT. This sequence encodes CASSLELAGRADTQYF.

This clonotype was counted a few times. Here the CDR3 reads CASSFGDYLSEQYF. CDR3 bases: TGTGCCAGCAGCTTCGGAGACTATCTCTCCGAGCAGTACTTC. The rearrangement uses TRBV7-2 and TRBJ2-7, with a tentative D call TRBD2 (5 bases). V was trimmed by 3 bases and J by 6 bases, leaving 15 bases between them. The CDR3 is 14 residues long. Germline V gives CDR1 SGHTA, CDR2 FQGNSA.

This rearrangement joins TRBV2 to TRBJ2-3; D may be TRBD2 (7 bases). V lost 4 bases and J 2 bases, leaving 16 bases between the germline ends. The CDR3 is made up of 16 amino acids. The germline V gene encodes CDR1 SNHLY and CDR2 FYNNEI. The CDR3 bases are TGTGCCAGCAGTGGGTACGCGGGGGCCTACACAGATACGCAGTATTTT. It yields the protein CASSGYAGAYTDTQYF.

This clonotype was observed a few times. This chain joins TRBV4-1 and TRBJ2-5; the match to TRBD1 covers 8 bases. TRBJ2-7 matches the DNA end more closely, so the J call is doubtful. CDR3 length equals 16 residues. CDR1 and CDR2 from the germline V gene are MGHRA and YSYEKL. The CDR3 region is CASIVTTGVELYEQYF. The CDR3, as DNA: TGCGCCAGCATCGTAACGACAGGGGTCGAGCTTTACGAGCAGTACTTC.

The chain has TRBV27 and TRBJ2-7; TRBD2 matches 13 bases. Trimming cost V 5 bases and J 3 bases; bases outside gene matches: 4. The CDR3 contains 15 residues. CDR1 and CDR2 (germline): MNHEY, SMNVEV (reference sequence). In nucleotides, the CDR3 is TGTGCCAGCAGTGGAGGACTAGCGGGGGTCTACGAGCAGTACTTC. Encoded protein: CASSGGLAGVYEQYF.